These 2 T cell receptor beta chains came from one sample sequenced in a study of blood T cells in healthy people across ages. Then a second PCR, running roughly 7 to 11 cycles, was carried out with a sample-barcoded 5' primer and a J-beta primer mix. TCRdb processed the 5' RACE reads anew with MiXCR; each CDR3 protein has one entry. The profile shows around 1,900,000 distinct CDR3 sequences, 39% of them singletons. Specimen: blood. These receptors were taken from a human donor in good health.

The CDR3 bases are TGCGCCAGCAGCCAAGAGGGTCCAGGCAGTGCGAACACCGGGGAGCTGTTTTTT. It encodes CASSQEGPGSANTGELFF. V gene TRBV4-3 combines with J gene TRBJ2-2; no definite D call. V was trimmed by 0 bases and J by 0 bases, leaving 14 bases between them. This CDR3 spans 18 amino acids. Per the germline V gene, CDR1 is LGHNA and CDR2 is YSLEER.

The chain recombines TRBV6-1 with TRBJ2-4; a weak D match, TRBD2 (5 bases). TRBJ2-5 matches the DNA end more closely, so the J call is doubtful. The CDR3 consists of 14 residues. The V gene's germline CDR1 is MNHNS and CDR2 SASEGT. CDR3 region: CASRTYSGLETQYF. DNA of the CDR3: TGTGCCAGCAGGACCTATTCGGGGTTGGAGACCCAGTACTTC.